This T cell receptor beta chain comes out of a study of blood T cell repertoires in COVID-19. Study-wide context: COVID-19 samples, acute and convalescent, were from the United States, Italy and Spain.

Participant ages covered about 18 to 100 years across some 25 US areas. Participant reports of clinical history set cohort assignment. The study counted Cohort 3 donors as recovered given two negative PCRs, clearance, or symptom resolution. Generated by immunoSEQ multiplex PCR, the TCRdb table keeps only in-frame clones and is missing some. The sample includes fewer than 400,000 clones, under 95% of them seen just once. This CDR3 has 16 amino acids. The V segment lost 1 base and the J segment 4 bases; nucleotides outside the gene matches: 10. From germline, CDR1 is SGHAT and CDR2 FQNNGV. This chain joins TRBV11-2 and TRBJ2-7; 7 bases map to TRBD1. Sequenced: PBMCs or T cells enriched from blood (not recorded which). The TCR originated in a woman under 40 who had recovered from COVID-19. The DNA for the CDR3 is TGTGCCAGCAGCTTAGCGATAGGGGGCAGGGAGTACGAGCAGTACTTC. Encoded protein: CASSLAIGGREYEQYF.